This T cell receptor (beta chain) was sequenced for a study of T cell repertoires in cytomegalovirus infection. Across the study: An indication of both CMV infection and matching HLA type came from public TCR beta signatures.

This CDR3 contains 15 residues. Trimming removed 4 bases at V and 3 bases at J, with 14 bases between. Germline CDR1 reads SGDLS; CDR2 reads YYNGEE. This clonotype came up many times. Its antigen remains unidentified. TCRdb reanalysed the reads using MiXCR and keeps one entry per CDR3 protein. The sample shows 100,000 to 150,000 distinct CDR3 sequences, 20% to 30% of them seen only once. Sample: PBMCs, sequenced either directly or after in vitro stimulation (not recorded which). This chain uses TRBV9 with TRBJ2-1, with a weak D call TRBD2 (6 bases). The origin of this receptor is a human donor in good health (CMV status not recorded). Some clones in this sample may be carry-over from other donors' samples. CDR3 sequence reads: CASSTTGTHYNEQFF. In DNA form, the CDR3 reads TGTGCCAGCAGCACCACCGGGACTCACTACAATGAGCAGTTCTTC.